This TCR beta chain was retrieved from a study of T-cell memory formation after mild COVID-19. The overall study: TCR clusters were largely donor specific.

Researchers used 5'RACE with constant-segment primers to make TCR alpha and TCR beta cDNA libraries that carry sample barcodes and UMIs. TCRdb processed the 5' RACE reads anew with MiXCR; each CDR3 protein has one entry. The sample comprises 350,000 to 450,000 distinct CDR3 sequences, more than 20% of which are singletons, and 8.5% to 9% rests with the top ten. As concerns this clonotype: Its antigen is not identified.

CDR1 and CDR2 from the germline V gene are MNHNY and SVGAGI (reference sequence). The CDR3 extends over 16 amino acids. With 0 bases removed from V and 5 bases from J, the gap between germline ends came to 15 bases. Study-wide results and limits: Those CD4+ clones that contracted were mainly in CM and EM (CD8+ ones in EMRA). Within pre-infection memory, some responding clones were found, suggesting cross-reactive memory joined.

The origin of this receptor is an adult woman who had mild COVID-19 (a few samples of this study predate the infection). Cell type and time point are not known. Material for sequencing was PBMCs or a T cell subset sorted from them (not recorded which). V usage is TRBV6-6 and J usage is TRBJ2-3; D is perhaps TRBD2 (5 bases). CDR3 sequence (DNA): TGTGCCAGCAGTTACTCGAGGCCGGGAATCGGAGATACGCAGTATTTT. This gives the protein CASSYSRPGIGDTQYF.